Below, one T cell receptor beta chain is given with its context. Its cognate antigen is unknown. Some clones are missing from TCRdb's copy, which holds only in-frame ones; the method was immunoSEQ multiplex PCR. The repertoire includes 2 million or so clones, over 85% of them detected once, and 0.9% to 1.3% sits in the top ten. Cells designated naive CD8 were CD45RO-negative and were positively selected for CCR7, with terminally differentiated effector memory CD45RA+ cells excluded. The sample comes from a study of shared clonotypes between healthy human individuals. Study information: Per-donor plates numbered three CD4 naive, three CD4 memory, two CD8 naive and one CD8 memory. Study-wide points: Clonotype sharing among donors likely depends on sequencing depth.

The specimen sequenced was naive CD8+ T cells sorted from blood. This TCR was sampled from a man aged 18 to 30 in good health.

The CDR3 here is CASSPGGAGYEQYF. DNA of the CDR3: TGTGCCAGCAGTCCCGGGGGGGCAGGCTACGAGCAGTACTTC. The chain links TRBV6-5 to TRBJ2-7; 8 bases are shared with TRBD2. Losses at the gene ends were 5 bases for V and 3 bases for J; bases not matched to a gene: 6. Germline V gives CDR1 MNHEY, CDR2 SVGAGI. CDR3 size: 14 residues.